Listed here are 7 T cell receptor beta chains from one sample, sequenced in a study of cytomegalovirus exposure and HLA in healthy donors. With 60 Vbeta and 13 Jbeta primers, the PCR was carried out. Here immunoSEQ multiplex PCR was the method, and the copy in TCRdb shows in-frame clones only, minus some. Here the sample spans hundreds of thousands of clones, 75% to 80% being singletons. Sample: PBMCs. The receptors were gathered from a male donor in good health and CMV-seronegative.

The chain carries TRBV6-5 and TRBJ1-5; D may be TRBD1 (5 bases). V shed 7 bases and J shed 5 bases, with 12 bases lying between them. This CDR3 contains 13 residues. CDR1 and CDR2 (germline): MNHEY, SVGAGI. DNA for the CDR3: TGTGCCAGCACCCTAATAGGGGATCAGCCCCAGCATTTT. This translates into CASTLIGDQPQHF.

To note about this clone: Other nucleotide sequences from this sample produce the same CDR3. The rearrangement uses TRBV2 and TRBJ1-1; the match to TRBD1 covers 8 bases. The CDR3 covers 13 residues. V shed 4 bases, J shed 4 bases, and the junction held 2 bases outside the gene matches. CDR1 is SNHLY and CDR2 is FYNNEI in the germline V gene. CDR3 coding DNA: TGTGCCAGCAGTGTGGGGACAGGCACTGAAGCTTTCTTT. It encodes CASSVGTGTEAFF.

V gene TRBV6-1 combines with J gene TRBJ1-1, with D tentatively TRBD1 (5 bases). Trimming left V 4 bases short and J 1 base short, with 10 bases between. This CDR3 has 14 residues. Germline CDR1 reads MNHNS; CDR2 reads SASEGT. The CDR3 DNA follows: TGTGCCAGCAGTGTAACAGGCTGGAACACTGAAGCTTTCTTT. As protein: CASSVTGWNTEAFF.

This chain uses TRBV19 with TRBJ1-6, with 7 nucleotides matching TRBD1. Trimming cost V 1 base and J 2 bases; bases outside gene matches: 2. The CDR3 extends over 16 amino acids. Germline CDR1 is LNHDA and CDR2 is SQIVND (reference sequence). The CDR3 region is CASSIAGTAYNSPLHF. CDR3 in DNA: TGTGCCAGTAGTATAGCAGGGACAGCCTATAATTCACCCCTCCACTTT.

The CDR3 here is CASSPGTGGTTNEKLFF. As DNA, the CDR3 is TGTGCCAGTAGTCCCGGGACAGGGGGCACGACTAATGAAAAACTGTTTTTT. The chain links TRBV19 to TRBJ1-4; TRBD1 aligns across 12 bases. V lost 5 bases, J lost 2 bases, and 6 bases stayed unmatched. The CDR3 loop spans 17 amino acids. Germline loops: CDR1 LNHDA, CDR2 SQIVND (reference sequence).

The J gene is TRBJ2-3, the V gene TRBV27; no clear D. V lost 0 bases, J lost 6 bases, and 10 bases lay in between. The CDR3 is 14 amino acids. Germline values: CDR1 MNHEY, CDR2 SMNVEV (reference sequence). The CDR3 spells CASSLSPGYDTQYF. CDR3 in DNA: TGTGCCAGCAGTTTATCACCCGGGTACGATACGCAGTATTTT.

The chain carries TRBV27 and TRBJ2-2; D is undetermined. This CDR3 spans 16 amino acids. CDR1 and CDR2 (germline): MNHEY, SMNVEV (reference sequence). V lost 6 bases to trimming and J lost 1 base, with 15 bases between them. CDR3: CASSHRAFLNTGELFF. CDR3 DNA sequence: TGTGCCAGCAGCCACAGAGCCTTCCTGAACACCGGGGAGCTGTTTTTT.